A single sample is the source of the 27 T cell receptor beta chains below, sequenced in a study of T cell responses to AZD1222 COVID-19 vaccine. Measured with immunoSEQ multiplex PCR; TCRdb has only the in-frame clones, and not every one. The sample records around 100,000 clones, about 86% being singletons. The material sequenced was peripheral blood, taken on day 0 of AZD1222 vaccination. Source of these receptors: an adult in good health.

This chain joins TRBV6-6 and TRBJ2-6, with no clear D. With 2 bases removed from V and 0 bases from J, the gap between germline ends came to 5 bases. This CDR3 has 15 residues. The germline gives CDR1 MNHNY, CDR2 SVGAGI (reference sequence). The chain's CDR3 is CASSYPGSGANVLTF. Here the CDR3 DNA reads TGTGCCAGCAGTTACCCTGGCTCTGGGGCCAACGTCCTGACTTTC.

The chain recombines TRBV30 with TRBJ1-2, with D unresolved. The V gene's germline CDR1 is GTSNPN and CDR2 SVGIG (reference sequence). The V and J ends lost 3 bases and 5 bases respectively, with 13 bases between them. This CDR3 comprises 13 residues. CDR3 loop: CAWRKYSQYGYTF. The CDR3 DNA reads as TGTGCCTGGAGGAAATACAGCCAGTATGGCTACACCTTC.

The CDR3 reads CSANVGRAFF. CDR3 bases: TGCAGTGCTAATGTCGGGCGGGCGTTCTTC. The chain joins TRBV20-1 to TRBJ2-1, with D possibly matching TRBD2 (5 bases). The CDR3 extends over 10 amino acids. Germline V lookup: CDR1 DFQATT, CDR2 SNEGSKA (reference sequence). Trimming left V 4 bases short and J 15 bases short, with 13 bases between.

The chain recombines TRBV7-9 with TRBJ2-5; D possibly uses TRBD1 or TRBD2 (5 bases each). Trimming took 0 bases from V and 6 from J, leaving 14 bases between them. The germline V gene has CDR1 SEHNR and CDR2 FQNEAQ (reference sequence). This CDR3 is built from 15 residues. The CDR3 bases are TGTGCCAGCAGCTTAGCGGGCCAGGGAGAAAAGACCCAGTACTTC. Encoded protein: CASSLAGQGEKTQYF.

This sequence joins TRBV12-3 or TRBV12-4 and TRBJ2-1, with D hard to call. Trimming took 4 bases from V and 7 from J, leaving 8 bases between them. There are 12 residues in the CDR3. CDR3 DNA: TGTGCCAGCAGTTCCCCGGCGAATGAGCAGTTCTTC. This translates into CASSSPANEQFF.

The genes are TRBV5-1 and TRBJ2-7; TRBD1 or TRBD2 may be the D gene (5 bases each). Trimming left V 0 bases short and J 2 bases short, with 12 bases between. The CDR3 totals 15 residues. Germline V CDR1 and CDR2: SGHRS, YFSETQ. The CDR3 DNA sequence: TGCGCCAGCAGCTTGGAACCGGGACCGACCTACGAGCAGTACTTC. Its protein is CASSLEPGPTYEQYF. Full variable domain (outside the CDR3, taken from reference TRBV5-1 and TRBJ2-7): KAGVTQTPRYLIKTRGQQVTLSCSPISGHRSVSWYQQTPGQGLQFLFEYFSETQRNKGNFPGRFSGRQFSNSRSEMNVSTLELGDSALYLCASSLEPGPTYEQYFGPGTRLTVT.

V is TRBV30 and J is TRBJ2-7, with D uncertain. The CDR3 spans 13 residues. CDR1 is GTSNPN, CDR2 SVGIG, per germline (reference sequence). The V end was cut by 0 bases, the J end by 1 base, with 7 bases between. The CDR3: CAWSVLGSYEQYF. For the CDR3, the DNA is TGTGCCTGGAGTGTACTGGGGTCCTACGAGCAGTACTTC.

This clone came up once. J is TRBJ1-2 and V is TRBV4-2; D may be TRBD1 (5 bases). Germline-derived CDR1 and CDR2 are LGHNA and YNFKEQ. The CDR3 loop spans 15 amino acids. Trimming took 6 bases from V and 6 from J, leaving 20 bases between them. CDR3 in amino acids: CASSQSPGQWDGYTF. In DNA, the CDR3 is TGTGCCAGCAGTCAGTCCCCGGGGCAATGGGATGGCTACACCTTC.

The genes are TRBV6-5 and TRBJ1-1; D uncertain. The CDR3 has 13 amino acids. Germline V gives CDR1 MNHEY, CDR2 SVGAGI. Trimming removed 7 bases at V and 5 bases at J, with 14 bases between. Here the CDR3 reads CASISGVGTEAFF. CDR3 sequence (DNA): TGTGCCAGCATATCTGGGGTCGGGACTGAAGCTTTCTTT.

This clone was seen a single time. CDR3 DNA sequence: TGTGCCAGTACCCCAGGACAGGCGCGCACAGATACGCAGTATTTT. It specifies CASTPGQARTDTQYF. V is TRBV19 and J is TRBJ2-3; 7 bases line up with TRBD1. The CDR3 covers 15 residues. Germline trimming cut 7 bases from V and 1 base from J; bases unmatched to any gene: 8. From germline, CDR1 is LNHDA and CDR2 SQIVND (reference sequence).

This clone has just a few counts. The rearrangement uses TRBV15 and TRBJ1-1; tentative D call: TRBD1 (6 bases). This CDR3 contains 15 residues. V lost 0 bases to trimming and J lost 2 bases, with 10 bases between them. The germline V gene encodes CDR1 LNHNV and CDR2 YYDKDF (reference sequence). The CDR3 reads CATSRDDRPNTEAFF. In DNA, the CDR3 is TGTGCCACCAGCAGAGATGACAGGCCCAACACTGAAGCTTTCTTT.

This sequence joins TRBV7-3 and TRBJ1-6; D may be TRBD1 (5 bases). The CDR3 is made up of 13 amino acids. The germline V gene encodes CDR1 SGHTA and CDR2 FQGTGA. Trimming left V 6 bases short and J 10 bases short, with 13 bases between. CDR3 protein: CASSDRDGSPLHF. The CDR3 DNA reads TGTGCCAGCAGTGACCGGGACGGGTCACCCCTCCACTTT.

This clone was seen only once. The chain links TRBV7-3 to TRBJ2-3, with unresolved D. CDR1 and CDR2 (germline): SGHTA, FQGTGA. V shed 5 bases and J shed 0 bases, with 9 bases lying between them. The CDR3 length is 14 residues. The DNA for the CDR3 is TGTGCCAGCAGCCCACAGCACAGCACAGATACGCAGTATTTT. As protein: CASSPQHSTDTQYF.

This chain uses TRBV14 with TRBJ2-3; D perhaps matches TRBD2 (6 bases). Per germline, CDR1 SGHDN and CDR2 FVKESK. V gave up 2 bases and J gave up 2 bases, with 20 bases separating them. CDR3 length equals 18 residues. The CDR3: CASSQRRANPPYTDTQYF. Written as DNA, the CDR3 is TGTGCCAGCAGCCAAAGGAGGGCTAACCCACCTTACACAGATACGCAGTATTTT.

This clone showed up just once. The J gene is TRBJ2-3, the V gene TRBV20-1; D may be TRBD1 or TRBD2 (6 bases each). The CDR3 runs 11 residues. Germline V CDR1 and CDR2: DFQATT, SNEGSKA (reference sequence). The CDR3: CGRGVTDTQYF. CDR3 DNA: TGCGGAAGGGGGGTAACAGATACGCAGTATTTT.

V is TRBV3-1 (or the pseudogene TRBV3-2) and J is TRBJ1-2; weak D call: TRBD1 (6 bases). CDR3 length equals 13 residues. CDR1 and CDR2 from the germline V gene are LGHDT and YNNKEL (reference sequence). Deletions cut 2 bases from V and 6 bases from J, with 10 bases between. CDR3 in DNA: TGTGCCAGCAGCCAAATGGGGGCGGATGGCTACACCTTC. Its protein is CASSQMGADGYTF.

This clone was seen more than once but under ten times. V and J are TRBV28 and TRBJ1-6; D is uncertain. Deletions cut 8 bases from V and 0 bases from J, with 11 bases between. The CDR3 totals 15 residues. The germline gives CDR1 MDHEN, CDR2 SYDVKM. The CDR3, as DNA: TGTGCCAGCCGAGCCCTAGGCTCCTATAATTCACCCCTCCACTTT. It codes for CASRALGSYNSPLHF.

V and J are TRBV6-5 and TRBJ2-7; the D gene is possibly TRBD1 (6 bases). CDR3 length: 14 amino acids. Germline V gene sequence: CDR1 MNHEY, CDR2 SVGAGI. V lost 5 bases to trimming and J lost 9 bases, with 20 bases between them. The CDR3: CASSPHLTGSAQYF. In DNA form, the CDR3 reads TGTGCCAGCAGTCCACACCTTACAGGGTCCGCGCAGTACTTC.

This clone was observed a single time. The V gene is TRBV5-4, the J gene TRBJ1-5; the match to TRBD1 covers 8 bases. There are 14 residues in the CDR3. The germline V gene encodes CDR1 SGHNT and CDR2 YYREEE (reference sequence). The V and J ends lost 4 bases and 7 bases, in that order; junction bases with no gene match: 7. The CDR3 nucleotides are TGTGCCAGCAGCCTCCAGGGGGCCAGCCAGCCCCAGCATTTT. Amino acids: CASSLQGASQPQHF.

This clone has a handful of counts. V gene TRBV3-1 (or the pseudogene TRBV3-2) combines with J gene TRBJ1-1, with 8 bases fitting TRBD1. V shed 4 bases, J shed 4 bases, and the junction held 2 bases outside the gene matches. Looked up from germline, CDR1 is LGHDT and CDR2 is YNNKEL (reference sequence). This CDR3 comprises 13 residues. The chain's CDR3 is CASSPDRGTEAFF. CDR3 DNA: TGTGCCAGCAGCCCCGACAGGGGCACTGAAGCTTTCTTT.

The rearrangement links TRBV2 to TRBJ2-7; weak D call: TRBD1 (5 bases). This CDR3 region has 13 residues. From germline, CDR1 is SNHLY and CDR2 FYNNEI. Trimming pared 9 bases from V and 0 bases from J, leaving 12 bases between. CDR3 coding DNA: TGTGCCAGTCAGACAGTAAGCTCCTACGAGCAGTACTTC. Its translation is CASQTVSSYEQYF.

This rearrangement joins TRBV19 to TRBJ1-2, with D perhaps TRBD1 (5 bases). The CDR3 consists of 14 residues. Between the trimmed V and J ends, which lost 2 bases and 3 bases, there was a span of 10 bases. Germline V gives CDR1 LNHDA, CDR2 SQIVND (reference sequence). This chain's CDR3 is CASSISDSYYGYTF. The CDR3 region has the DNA TGTGCCAGTAGTATAAGTGACAGTTACTATGGCTACACCTTC.

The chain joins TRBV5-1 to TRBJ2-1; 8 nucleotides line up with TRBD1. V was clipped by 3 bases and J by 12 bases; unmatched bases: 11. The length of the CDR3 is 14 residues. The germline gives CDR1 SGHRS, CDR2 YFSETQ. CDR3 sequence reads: CASSYLGQEDWQFF. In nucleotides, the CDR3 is TGCGCCAGCAGCTACCTGGGACAGGAGGATTGGCAGTTCTTC. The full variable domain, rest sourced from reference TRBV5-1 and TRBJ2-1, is KAGVTQTPRYLIKTRGQQVTLSCSPISGHRSVSWYQQTPGQGLQFLFEYFSETQRNKGNFPGRFSGRQFSNSRSEMNVSTLELGDSALYLCASSYLGQEDWQFFGPGTRLTVL.

CDR3 nucleotides: TGTGCCACCACAGAGAGTAACTATGGCTACACCTTC. Translated, it gives CATTESNYGYTF. This sequence joins TRBV2 and TRBJ1-2; D gene uncertain. The CDR3 length is 12 residues. V lost 10 bases to trimming and J lost 1 base, with 10 bases between them. Germline values: CDR1 SNHLY, CDR2 FYNNEI.

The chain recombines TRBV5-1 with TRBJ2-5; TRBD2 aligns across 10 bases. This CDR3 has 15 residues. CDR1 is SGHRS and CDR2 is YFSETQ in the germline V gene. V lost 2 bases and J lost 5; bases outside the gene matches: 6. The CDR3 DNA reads TGCGCCAGCAGCTTTGGAGCGGGAGGGCCTGAGACCCAGTACTTC. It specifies CASSFGAGGPETQYF.

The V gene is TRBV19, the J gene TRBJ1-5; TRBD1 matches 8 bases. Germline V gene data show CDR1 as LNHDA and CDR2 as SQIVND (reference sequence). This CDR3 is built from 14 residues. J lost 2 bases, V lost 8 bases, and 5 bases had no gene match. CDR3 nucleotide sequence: TGTGCCAGTGACACAGGGGGAGGCAATCAGCCCCAGCATTTT. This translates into CASDTGGGNQPQHF.

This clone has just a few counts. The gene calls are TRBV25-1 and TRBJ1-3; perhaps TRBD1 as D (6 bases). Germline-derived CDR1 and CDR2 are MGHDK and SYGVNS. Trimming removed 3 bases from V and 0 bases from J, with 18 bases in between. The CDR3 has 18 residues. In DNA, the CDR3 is TGTGCCAGCAGTGACACCCTGGACAGAGTAAGCTCTGGAAACACCATATATTTT. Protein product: CASSDTLDRVSSGNTIYF.